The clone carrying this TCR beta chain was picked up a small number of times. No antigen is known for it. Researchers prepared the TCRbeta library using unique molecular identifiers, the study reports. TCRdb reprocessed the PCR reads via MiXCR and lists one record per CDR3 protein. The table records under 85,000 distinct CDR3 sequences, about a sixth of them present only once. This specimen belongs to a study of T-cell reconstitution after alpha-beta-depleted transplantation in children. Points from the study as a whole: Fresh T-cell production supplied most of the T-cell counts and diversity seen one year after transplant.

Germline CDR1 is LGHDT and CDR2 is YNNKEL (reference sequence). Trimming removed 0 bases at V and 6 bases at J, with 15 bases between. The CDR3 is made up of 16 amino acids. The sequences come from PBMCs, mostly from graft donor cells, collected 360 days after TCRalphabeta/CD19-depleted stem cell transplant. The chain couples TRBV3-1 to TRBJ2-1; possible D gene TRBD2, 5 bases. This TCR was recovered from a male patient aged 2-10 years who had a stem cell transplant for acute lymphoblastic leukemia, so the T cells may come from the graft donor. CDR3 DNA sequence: TGTGCCAGCAGCCAAGAAGAACGGGATTTGCGCAATGAGCAGTTCTTC. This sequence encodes CASSQEERDLRNEQFF.